This T cell receptor beta chain derives from a study of STAT5B mutations in CD4+ large granular lymphocyte leukemia. V lost 2 bases and J 7 bases, leaving 19 bases between the germline ends. The length of the CDR3 is 16 residues. The germline V gene has CDR1 SGHRS and CDR2 YFSETQ. Sequencing was at survey level. Assay used: immunoSEQ multiplex PCR; TCRdb lists only in-frame clones, some missing. The sample records some 30,000 clones, 60% to 80% being singletons. General study points: Compared with healthy controls (2/35), patient top clones favored TRBV06 (8/27). Patient CD4-sorted repertoires looked more clonal than healthy CD4+ repertoires, even without putative leukemic clones.

On this clone itself: Its antigen is undetermined.

The sequence derives from a human donor in good health. Sequencing input: CD4+ T cells from blood buffy coats. The V call is TRBV5-1, the J call TRBJ2-1, with D perhaps TRBD1 or TRBD2 (6 bases each). Here the CDR3 reads CASSLFMWGAGNEQFF. CDR3 sequence (DNA): TGCGCCAGCAGCTTATTTATGTGGGGGGCAGGTAATGAGCAGTTCTTC.